The 32 T cell receptor beta chains given below trace back to one sample, sequenced in a study of identical twins. Each CDR3 protein gets one entry after TCRdb re-called the 5' RACE reads with MiXCR. The sample includes roughly 1,500,000 distinct CDR3 sequences, more than 30% of them seen just once. The sequenced sample consisted of cord blood. The receptors stem from a newborn girl in good health.

V usage is TRBV14 and J usage is TRBJ2-3, with D perhaps matching TRBD1 (5 bases). The CDR3 sequence is 15 residues long. Germline V gene sequence: CDR1 SGHDN, CDR2 FVKESK. Between the trimmed V and J ends, which lost 1 base and 3 bases, there was a span of 11 bases. The CDR3 DNA sequence: TGTGCCAGCAGCCAAGCCCGGACACTTACAGATACGCAGTATTTT. Amino acids: CASSQARTLTDTQYF.

The genes are TRBV20-1 and TRBJ1-1, with TRBD1 as a possible D gene (5 bases). Trimming cost V 3 bases and J 7 bases, with 9 bases left between them. The length of the CDR3 is 11 residues. The germline CDR1 and CDR2 sequences are DFQATT and SNEGSKA (reference sequence). The CDR3 here is CSASGGNEAFF. The CDR3, as DNA: TGCAGTGCTAGTGGGGGGAATGAAGCTTTCTTT.

The chain recombines TRBV5-1 with TRBJ2-2, with 8 nucleotides matching TRBD1. This CDR3 spans 16 amino acids. Trimming removed 2 bases from V and 3 bases from J; junction bases left unmatched: 6. In germline, CDR1 is SGHRS, CDR2 YFSETQ. The CDR3 sequence: CASSLDRGRYTGELFF. CDR3 coding DNA: TGCGCCAGCAGCTTAGACAGGGGAAGGTACACCGGGGAGCTGTTTTTT.

The genes are TRBV20-1 and TRBJ2-7; 7 bases map to TRBD2. This CDR3 is built from 16 residues. Looked up from germline, CDR1 is DFQATT and CDR2 is SNEGSKA (reference sequence). Losses at the gene ends were 3 bases for V and 9 bases for J; bases not matched to a gene: 20. The CDR3 DNA reads as TGCAGTGCTAGGTCCTCTGAGGTAGCGGGCCACTTGTGGCAGTACTTC. Amino acid sequence: CSARSSEVAGHLWQYF.

In nucleotides, the CDR3 is TGCGCCAGCAGCCTACCCATAGCGGGACGGAACACCGGGGAGCTGTTTTTT. Its translation is CASSLPIAGRNTGELFF. The genes are TRBV4-1 and TRBJ2-2, with 8 nucleotides matching TRBD2. Germline V gives CDR1 MGHRA, CDR2 YSYEKL. CDR3 size: 17 residues. With V trimmed by 4 bases and J by 1 base, 8 bases remained unmatched.

The CDR3, as DNA: TGTGCCAGCTCCCTTACAGGGGGCGAGTTAAAGACTGAAGCTTTCTTT. Translating gives CASSLTGGELKTEAFF. The J gene is TRBJ1-1, the V gene TRBV6-6; TRBD1 matches at 9 bases. The J segment lost 5 bases and the V segment lost 8 bases, leaving 15 bases of the junction unmatched. The CDR3 consists of 16 residues. The germline V gene has CDR1 MNHNY and CDR2 SVGAGI (reference sequence).

The genes are TRBV6-2 or TRBV6-3 and TRBJ2-3; 10 bases map to TRBD2. The ends lost 2 bases at V and 4 bases at J; junction bases unmatched: 6. CDR1 is MNHEY and CDR2 is SVGEGT in the germline V gene. This CDR3 has 16 amino acids. The CDR3 coding sequence is TGTGCCAGCAGTTACCTCGCGCTAGCGGGGGCAGATACGCAGTATTTT. Its translation is CASSYLALAGADTQYF.

This clonotype has just one count. The chain uses TRBV12-3 or TRBV12-4 and TRBJ2-1, with 8 bases that match TRBD1. Trimming cost V 4 bases and J 8 bases; bases outside gene matches: 7. This CDR3 spans 14 amino acids. CDR3 sequence reads: CASSSWTGSDEQFF. CDR3 sequence (DNA): TGTGCCAGCAGTTCATGGACAGGGAGCGATGAGCAGTTCTTC.

The chain carries TRBV7-9 and TRBJ1-1; D is ambiguous. The CDR3 length is 14 residues. Trimming shortened V by 1 base and J by 3 bases, and 9 bases separated the two germline ends. Germline V gene sequence: CDR1 SEHNR, CDR2 FQNEAQ (reference sequence). The CDR3 sequence is CASSLGSGDTEAFF. The CDR3 region has the DNA TGTGCCAGCAGCTTAGGGTCCGGGGACACTGAAGCTTTCTTT.

This clonotype came up once. Mismatch with germline at one junction end may stem from a read error. The rearrangement uses TRBV18 and TRBJ2-1; 8 nucleotides line up with TRBD1. CDR3 length: 14 residues. Per germline, CDR1 KGHSH and CDR2 LQKENI. The CDR3 sequence: CASSGQGGFETQDF. The CDR3 DNA reads TGTGCCAGCTCCGGACAGGGTGGTTTCGAGACCCAGGACTTC. Full variable domain (outside the CDR3, taken from reference TRBV18 and TRBJ2-1): NAGVMQNPRHLVRRRGQEARLRCSPMKGHSHVYWYRQLPEEGLKFMVYLQKENIIDESGMPKERFSAEFPKEGPSILRIQQVVRGDSAAYFCASSGQGGFETQDFGPGTRLTVL.

This clonotype was seen a few times. This sequence joins TRBV5-1 and TRBJ1-2; D ambiguous. CDR1 SGHRS and CDR2 YFSETQ come from the germline V gene. The CDR3 is 15 amino acids. Trimming removed 1 base from V and 6 bases from J, with 16 bases in between. CDR3 sequence: CASSLRERPWDGYTF. Written as DNA, the CDR3 is TGCGCCAGCAGCTTGAGGGAACGACCCTGGGATGGCTACACCTTC.

The genes are TRBV11-2 and TRBJ2-5, with D possibly called TRBD1 or TRBD2 (5 bases each). CDR1 is SGHAT, CDR2 FQNNGV, per germline. Trimming took off 5 bases at V and 11 bases at J, with 21 bases between the two ends. This CDR3 comprises 14 residues. CDR3 in amino acids: CASSMDLELGEQYF. DNA for the CDR3: TGTGCCAGCAGCATGGACCTTGAACTGGGGGAGCAGTACTTC.

Many counts were recorded for this clonotype. This chain links TRBV4-2 with TRBJ2-3; tentative D call: TRBD1 (7 bases). The CDR3 is made up of 18 amino acids. The germline V and J ends were trimmed by 0 bases and 0 bases, with 16 bases remaining between them. CDR1 and CDR2 (germline): LGHNA, YNFKEQ. CDR3 DNA: TGTGCCAGCAGCCAAGATTGGAGGGGGACAGTCAGCACAGATACGCAGTATTTT. Its translation: CASSQDWRGTVSTDTQYF.

The chain is built from TRBV2 and TRBJ1-6, with 10 bases that match TRBD1. Unmatched junction bases numbered 5, after V lost 6 bases and J lost 9 bases. The germline V gene encodes CDR1 SNHLY and CDR2 FYNNEI. CDR3 size: 14 residues. CDR3: CASRVDRGASPLHF. In nucleotides, the CDR3 is TGTGCCAGCAGGGTGGACAGGGGGGCTTCACCCCTCCACTTT.

At least ten counts were recorded for this clonotype. CDR3 DNA sequence: TGTGCCAGCAGTGCACCGGGACAGATACTTGTAGCCAAAAACATTCAGTACTTC. Protein: CASSAPGQILVAKNIQYF. The chain employs TRBV2 and TRBJ2-4; TRBD1 matches at 7 bases. The CDR3 totals 18 residues. Per germline, CDR1 SNHLY and CDR2 FYNNEI. V trimming: 4 bases; J trimming: 0 bases; junction bases outside the gene matches: 12.

The chain employs TRBV24-1 and TRBJ2-3; tentative D call: TRBD1 (5 bases). Germline V gene data show CDR1 as KGHDR and CDR2 as SFDVKD. This CDR3 comprises 16 residues. Trimming removed 4 bases from V and 4 bases from J, with 17 bases in between. CDR3 bases: TGTGCCACCAGTGACAGAGGAAGGGGCCCAGCAGATACGCAGTATTTT. Protein: CATSDRGRGPADTQYF.

The genes are TRBV5-1 and TRBJ2-7, with D possibly matching TRBD1 (5 bases). In germline, CDR1 is SGHRS, CDR2 YFSETQ. The V and J ends lost 4 bases and 1 base respectively, with 15 bases between them. This CDR3 comprises 15 residues. This CDR3 is CASSRTGHGSYEQYF. The CDR3 DNA follows: TGCGCCAGCAGCCGAACTGGACACGGGTCCTACGAGCAGTACTTC.

The rearrangement joins TRBV24-1 to TRBJ2-7; weak D call: TRBD1 (6 bases). The CDR3 totals 14 residues. Per germline, CDR1 KGHDR and CDR2 SFDVKD. Trimming left V 5 bases short and J 5 bases short, with 15 bases between. In DNA, the CDR3 is TGTGCCACCAGTGGGACAGAGGACGCTAACGAGCAGTACTTC. This translates into CATSGTEDANEQYF.

The chain joins TRBV5-1 to TRBJ2-1; the match to TRBD2 covers 10 bases. The CDR3 spans 17 residues. Trimming removed 1 base from V and 8 bases from J; junction bases left unmatched: 12. Germline V lookup: CDR1 SGHRS, CDR2 YFSETQ. The CDR3 sequence: CASSLFGLADIYDEQFF. The CDR3 coding sequence is TGCGCCAGCAGCTTGTTCGGACTAGCGGATATATACGATGAGCAGTTCTTC.

This clonotype turned up a few times. The CDR3 DNA reads as TGTGCCAGCAGCCCGACAGGGCCCCCTTACGAGCAGTACTTC. This codes for CASSPTGPPYEQYF. The rearrangement joins TRBV12-3 or TRBV12-4 to TRBJ2-7; 7 positions match TRBD1. With V trimmed by 6 bases and J by 4 bases, 9 bases remained unmatched. The CDR3 loop spans 14 amino acids.

The table lists this clonotype with a few counts. This chain links TRBV21-1 with TRBJ1-5. TRBV21-1 is marked as a pseudogene. This CDR3 has 21 amino acids. The CDR3 is CASRSIPGRTSNKNSNQPQHF. The DNA for the CDR3 is TGTGCCAGCAGGTCAATACCAGGCCGCACCTCGAATAAAAATAGCAATCAGCCCCAGCATTTT.

This clonotype was recorded many times. The J gene is TRBJ2-7, the V gene TRBV29-1; D unresolved. Deletions cut 2 bases from V and 0 bases from J, with 17 bases between. The CDR3 is 16 residues long. The germline V gene encodes CDR1 SQVTM and CDR2 ANQGSEA. Written as DNA, the CDR3 is TGCAGCGTTGAAAAGGGTTCCAACCGCGTCTCCTACGAGCAGTACTTC. The encoded protein is CSVEKGSNRVSYEQYF.

This clonotype turned up a few times. The chain carries TRBV5-1 and TRBJ1-4, with D unclear. Germline V CDR1 and CDR2: SGHRS, YFSETQ. V was cut by 2 bases and J by 0 bases, with 5 bases left in between. The CDR3 totals 14 residues. CDR3 DNA: TGCGCCAGCAGCTTTGATGCAACTAATGAAAAACTGTTTTTT. The encoded protein is CASSFDATNEKLFF. Looking up the rest from reference TRBV5-1 and TRBJ1-4 gives the full variable domain: KAGVTQTPRYLIKTRGQQVTLSCSPISGHRSVSWYQQTPGQGLQFLFEYFSETQRNKGNFPGRFSGRQFSNSRSEMNVSTLELGDSALYLCASSFDATNEKLFFGSGTQLSVL.

The rearrangement links TRBV10-3 to TRBJ2-1; no firm D call. Germline V gives CDR1 ENHRY, CDR2 SYGVKD. The CDR3 runs to 13 residues. Deletions cut 3 bases from V and 13 bases from J, with 16 bases between. The CDR3 is CAISDSWQNDQFF. The CDR3 coding sequence is TGTGCCATCAGTGACTCTTGGCAGAACGATCAGTTCTTC.

This clonotype was seen a handful of times. Being one base from a much bigger clone, this may be a read error. V and J are TRBV3-1 and TRBJ1-1; 7 bases map to TRBD1. Looked up from germline, CDR1 is LGHDT and CDR2 is YNNKEL (reference sequence). Trimming at V came to 6 bases and at J to 4 bases, leaving 8 bases not matched to a gene. The CDR3 covers 14 residues. Written as DNA, the CDR3 is TGTGCCAGCAGTGTAGGGGCAGGGGGCACTGAAGCTTTCTTT. It specifies CASSVGAGGTEAFF.

The V call is TRBV30, the J call TRBJ1-5; tentative D call: TRBD1 (5 bases). V lost 5 bases and J 0 bases, leaving 8 bases between the germline ends. Germline CDR1 GTSNPN, CDR2 SVGIG (reference sequence). The CDR3 extends over 13 amino acids. CDR3 loop: CAWGAHSNQPQHF. The CDR3 nucleotides are TGTGCCTGGGGGGCGCATAGCAATCAGCCCCAGCATTTT.

The CDR3 region is CASSPGQHYTF. The CDR3 DNA reads as TGTGCCAGCAGCCCGGGACAACACTACACCTTC. The rearrangement links TRBV6-2 or TRBV6-3 to TRBJ1-2, with D possibly being TRBD1 (6 bases). This CDR3 has 11 residues. Deletions cut 6 bases from V and 10 bases from J, with 12 bases between. Germline V gives CDR1 MNHEY, CDR2 SVGEGT.

This clonotype was found many times. This sequence joins TRBV7-9 and TRBJ2-1; D unclear. Trimming took off 4 bases at V and 8 bases at J, with 6 bases between the two ends. The CDR3 spans 11 residues. Germline-derived CDR1 and CDR2 are SEHNR and FQNEAQ (reference sequence). The CDR3 DNA sequence: TGTGCCAGCAGCTGGACCCATGAGCAGTTCTTC. This gives the protein CASSWTHEQFF.

The rearrangement uses TRBV6-6 and TRBJ2-5, with 9 positions matching TRBD2. CDR1 is MNHNY and CDR2 is SVGAGI in the germline V gene (reference sequence). CDR3 length equals 15 residues. Losses at the gene ends were 0 bases for V and 11 bases for J; bases not matched to a gene: 10. The CDR3 is CASSYSSGRIQEQYF. Here the CDR3 DNA reads TGTGCCAGCAGTTACTCGAGCGGGAGGATTCAAGAGCAGTACTTC.

On this clonotype: This could be a read error, since a much larger clone is one nucleotide away. The chain uses TRBV28 and TRBJ2-1, with D unclear. The CDR3 loop spans 12 amino acids. Germline lookup yields CDR1 MDHEN and CDR2 SYDVKM. Here the CDR3 reads CASSEMTDERFF. For the CDR3, the DNA is TGTGCCAGCAGTGAGATGACCGATGAGCGGTTCTTC.

This clonotype was observed at least ten times. The chain carries TRBV6-2 or TRBV6-3 and TRBJ2-7; weak D call: TRBD1 (6 bases). CDR3 length: 16 amino acids. Germline assignment: CDR1 MNHEY and CDR2 SVGEGT. V dropped 1 base and J dropped 0 bases, with 13 bases sitting between them. CDR3 loop: CASSYFDRLHSYEQYF. CDR3 DNA sequence: TGTGCCAGCAGTTACTTCGACAGGCTTCACTCCTACGAGCAGTACTTC.

This clonotype has a count of ten or more. V is TRBV25-1 and J is TRBJ2-3; D is unclear. V was shortened by 6 bases and J by 0 bases, with 7 bases between the two germline ends. The germline gives CDR1 MGHDK, CDR2 SYGVNS. CDR3 length: 13 amino acids. The CDR3 loop is CASRQTSTDTQYF. The CDR3 coding sequence is TGTGCCAGCAGACAGACTAGCACAGATACGCAGTATTTT.